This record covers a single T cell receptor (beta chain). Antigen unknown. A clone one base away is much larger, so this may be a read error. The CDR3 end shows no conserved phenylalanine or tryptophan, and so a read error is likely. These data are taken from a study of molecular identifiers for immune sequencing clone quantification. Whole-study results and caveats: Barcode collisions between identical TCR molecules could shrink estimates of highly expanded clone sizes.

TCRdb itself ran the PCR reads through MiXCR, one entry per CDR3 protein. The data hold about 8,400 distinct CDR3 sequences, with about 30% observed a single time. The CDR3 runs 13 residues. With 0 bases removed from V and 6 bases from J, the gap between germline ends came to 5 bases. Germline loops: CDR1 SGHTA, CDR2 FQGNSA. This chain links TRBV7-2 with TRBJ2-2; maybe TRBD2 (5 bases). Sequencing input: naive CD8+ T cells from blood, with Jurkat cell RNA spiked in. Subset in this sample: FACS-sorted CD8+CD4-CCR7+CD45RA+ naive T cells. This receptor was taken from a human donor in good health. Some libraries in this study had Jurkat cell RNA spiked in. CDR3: CASSLAGAGELFY. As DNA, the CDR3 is TGTGCCAGCAGCTTAGCGGGAGCCGGGGAGCTGTTTTAT.